The present entry profiles one T cell receptor beta chain with its context. The data were obtained in a study of shared clonotypes between healthy human individuals. Trimming cost V 2 bases and J 5 bases; bases outside gene matches: 7. CDR1 and CDR2 (germline): SGHRS, YFSETQ. The CDR3 is 15 amino acids. Profiled with immunoSEQ multiplex PCR; TCRdb holds only in-frame clones, not every one. The data show under 850,000 clones, with roughly 72% seen just once and approximately 1.7% held by the top ten. The sequenced sample was memory CD4+ T cells sorted from blood. Subset specified: CD45RA-negative fraction. The rearrangement joins TRBV5-1 to TRBJ2-5; 9 bases are a match to TRBD2. This sequence originates from a woman aged 25 to 39 in good health. CDR3 sequence: CASSFLPSGTETQYF. CDR3 DNA sequence: TGCGCCAGCAGCTTCCTTCCTAGCGGGACGGAGACCCAGTACTTC. The full variable domain, in which reference TRBV5-1 and TRBJ2-5 provide the parts outside the CDR3, is KAGVTQTPRYLIKTRGQQVTLSCSPISGHRSVSWYQQTPGQGLQFLFEYFSETQRNKGNFPGRFSGRQFSNSRSEMNVSTLELGDSALYLCASSFLPSGTETQYFGPGTRLLVL.